These 23 T cell receptor beta chains originate from one sample sequenced in a study of blood T cell repertoires in COVID-19. Sequencing was performed with immunoSEQ multiplex PCR; in TCRdb, only in-frame clones are kept and a portion is missing. The table lists roughly 180,000 clones, about 83% of them singletons. The specimen sequenced was peripheral blood. These receptor sequences come from a man aged 35 to 55 who had recovered from COVID-19.

The V gene is TRBV28, the J gene TRBJ1-2, with 8 bases identical to TRBD1. The V gene's germline CDR1 is MDHEN and CDR2 SYDVKM. The CDR3 consists of 12 residues. J was trimmed by 9 bases and V by 5 bases; bases with no gene match: 5. CDR3 sequence (DNA): TGTGCCAGCAGTACGCGACAGGGGCGCTACACCTTC. It is translated as CASSTRQGRYTF.

The rearrangement links TRBV2 to TRBJ1-6, with 7 bases aligning to TRBD1. V dropped 7 bases and J dropped 0; count of bases not matched to a gene: 3. The CDR3 sequence is 15 residues long. Looked up from germline, CDR1 is SNHLY and CDR2 is FYNNEI. The CDR3: CASTGGSSYNSPLHF. The CDR3 nucleotides are TGTGCCAGCACAGGGGGGAGCTCCTATAATTCACCCCTCCACTTT.

The rearrangement links TRBV5-4 to TRBJ2-7; TRBD2 aligns across 8 bases. CDR3 length: 15 residues. J was trimmed by 4 bases and V by 5 bases; bases with no gene match: 11. Germline V lookup: CDR1 SGHNT, CDR2 YYREEE (reference sequence). CDR3: CASSGRGTRIYEQYF. DNA of the CDR3: TGTGCCAGCAGTGGGCGGGGGACTAGAATTTACGAGCAGTACTTC.

The chain employs TRBV19 and TRBJ1-1; a weak D match, TRBD1 (5 bases). Looked up from germline, CDR1 is LNHDA and CDR2 is SQIVND (reference sequence). The CDR3 contains 16 residues. Trimming pared 3 bases from V and 4 bases from J, leaving 18 bases between. The CDR3 region has the DNA TGTGCCAGTAGTATTAGTCGAGGACACACTTCCACTGAAGCTTTCTTT. Translated: CASSISRGHTSTEAFF.

The genes are TRBV27 and TRBJ1-1, with a weak D call TRBD1 (6 bases). Trimming cost V 8 bases and J 1 base, with 17 bases left between them. Per the germline V gene, CDR1 is MNHEY and CDR2 is SMNVEV (reference sequence). The CDR3 consists of 15 residues. CDR3 bases: TGTGCCAGCCGAAGGCCAGGGGATAAGAACACTGAAGCTTTCTTT. This sequence encodes CASRRPGDKNTEAFF.

This clone has just one count. The chain couples TRBV7-9 to TRBJ1-2; the match to TRBD1 covers 7 bases. This CDR3 is built from 12 residues. Losses at the gene ends were 6 bases for V and 10 bases for J; bases not matched to a gene: 8. Germline-derived CDR1 and CDR2 are SEHNR and FQNEAQ (reference sequence). CDR3 DNA sequence: TGTGCCAGCAGTTTTCAACAGGGGTACTACACCTTC. This sequence encodes CASSFQQGYYTF.

The gene calls are TRBV5-1 and TRBJ2-1; 7 nucleotides align to TRBD2. The CDR3 spans 17 residues. J was trimmed by 3 bases and V by 4 bases; bases with no gene match: 13. Germline-derived CDR1 and CDR2 are SGHRS and YFSETQ. The CDR3 nucleotides are TGCGCCAGCAGCACTCCCCTAGCGGAGGTGGGCTACAATGAGCAGTTCTTC. It specifies CASSTPLAEVGYNEQFF.

In its sample, this clone ranks as medium-sized. The chain is built from TRBV7-2 and TRBJ1-6, with no clear D. This CDR3 region has 15 residues. Germline V gene data show CDR1 as SGHTA and CDR2 as FQGNSA. V was clipped by 6 bases and J by 3 bases, with 12 bases between them. CDR3 amino acids: CASSYGEGYNSPLHF. The CDR3 nucleotides are TGTGCCAGCAGTTACGGGGAGGGCTATAATTCACCCCTCCACTTT.

This chain joins TRBV2 and TRBJ2-7, with 7 bases that match TRBD1. J was trimmed by 0 bases and V by 8 bases; bases with no gene match: 7. Germline CDR1 is SNHLY and CDR2 is FYNNEI. This CDR3 spans 14 amino acids. The CDR3 DNA sequence: TGTGCCAGCGTCGATGGACAGGCCTCCTACGAGCAGTACTTC. Protein product: CASVDGQASYEQYF.

This clone was recorded only once. This sequence joins TRBV4-1 and TRBJ2-1, with D possibly TRBD1 on 6 matching bases. Between the trimmed V and J ends, which lost 4 bases and 5 bases, there was a span of 12 bases. The V gene's germline CDR1 is MGHRA and CDR2 YSYEKL. The CDR3 runs 14 residues. Written as DNA, the CDR3 is TGCGCCAGCAGCCTAACATACAGGGACAATGAGCAGTTCTTC. Protein: CASSLTYRDNEQFF.

This chain uses TRBV2 with TRBJ2-3; weak D call: TRBD1 (6 bases). The CDR3 sequence is 14 residues long. V lost 6 bases and J 1 base, leaving 11 bases between the germline ends. Germline V CDR1 and CDR2: SNHLY, FYNNEI. For the CDR3, the DNA is TGTGCCAGCAGATCGACAGGAGGCACAGATACGCAGTATTTT. Translated, it gives CASRSTGGTDTQYF.

The chain couples TRBV9 to TRBJ1-3; the match to TRBD1 covers 8 bases. Germline V CDR1 and CDR2: SGDLS, YYNGEE. Unmatched junction bases numbered 14, after V lost 3 bases and J lost 3 bases. This CDR3 is 18 amino acids long. This CDR3 reads CASSAQPGTGARGNTIYF. The CDR3 bases are TGTGCCAGCAGCGCCCAACCCGGGACAGGCGCTCGTGGAAACACCATATATTTT.

The chain couples TRBV27 to TRBJ2-7; D possibly corresponds to TRBD2 (5 bases). CDR1 is MNHEY and CDR2 is SMNVEV in the germline V gene (reference sequence). V lost 1 base to trimming and J lost 0 bases, with 7 bases between them. The CDR3 totals 14 residues. The CDR3 region has the DNA TGTGCCAGCAGTTTATACGCGGGCTCCTACGAGCAGTACTTC. Protein product: CASSLYAGSYEQYF.

The CDR3 sequence is CASSYGGFSQPQHF. The CDR3 DNA reads TGTGCCAGCAGTTACGGGGGGTTTAGTCAGCCCCAGCATTTT. V and J are TRBV6-5 and TRBJ1-5; perhaps TRBD1 as D (5 bases). V lost 2 bases, J lost 6 bases, and 11 bases lay in between. Per the germline V gene, CDR1 is MNHEY and CDR2 is SVGAGI. This CDR3 is built from 14 residues.

J is TRBJ2-1 and V is TRBV5-1; 8 bases fit TRBD2. The CDR3 has 15 residues. After removal of 4 bases from V and 2 bases from J, the junction contained 5 bases not matched to a gene. Germline CDR1 and CDR2: SGHRS and YFSETQ. The CDR3 spells CASSQSGSTYNEQFF. The CDR3 DNA reads TGCGCCAGCAGCCAAAGCGGGAGTACCTACAATGAGCAGTTCTTC.

J is TRBJ2-3 and V is TRBV6-5; 7 bases align to TRBD2. The germline gives CDR1 MNHEY, CDR2 SVGAGI. V dropped 2 bases and J dropped 7; count of bases not matched to a gene: 9. CDR3 length: 15 residues. The CDR3 spells CASSYPGEGRHTQYF. For the CDR3, the DNA is TGTGCCAGCAGTTACCCCGGGGAGGGGCGACATACGCAGTATTTT.

This clone was recorded a few times. This chain links TRBV12-3 or TRBV12-4 with TRBJ2-3, with D possibly matching TRBD2 (6 bases). The CDR3 is 12 amino acids. V gave up 5 bases and J gave up 6 bases, with 9 bases separating them. The CDR3 spells CASSPRGDTQYF. The CDR3 DNA is TGTGCCAGCAGTCCCCGGGGGGATACGCAGTATTTT.

The chain joins TRBV19 to TRBJ2-2, with TRBD1 identical over 9 bases. Germline loops: CDR1 LNHDA, CDR2 SQIVND (reference sequence). After removal of 5 bases from V and 4 bases from J, the junction contained 2 bases not matched to a gene. The CDR3 contains 14 residues. CDR3 in amino acids: CASSRDRATGELFF. DNA for the CDR3: TGTGCCAGTAGTCGGGACAGGGCCACCGGGGAGCTGTTTTTT.

The rearrangement uses TRBV5-1 and TRBJ2-7, with TRBD2 matching 8 bases. With V trimmed by 3 bases and J by 2 bases, 7 bases remained unmatched. This CDR3 is built from 15 residues. Germline assignment: CDR1 SGHRS and CDR2 YFSETQ. This chain's CDR3 is CASSSTGTRTYEQYF. The CDR3 nucleotides are TGCGCCAGCAGCTCAACCGGGACTAGGACCTACGAGCAGTACTTC.

The chain joins TRBV4-1 to TRBJ1-3; 7 positions match TRBD1. CDR3 length: 15 amino acids. Germline-derived CDR1 and CDR2 are MGHRA and YSYEKL. J lost 2 bases, V lost 4 bases, and 5 bases had no gene match. Written as DNA, the CDR3 is TGCGCCAGCAGCCGCCGACAGGGACCTGGAAACACCATATATTTT. Protein product: CASSRRQGPGNTIYF.

J is TRBJ2-3 and V is TRBV7-2; a possible D gene is TRBD2 (5 bases). Germline assignment: CDR1 SGHTA and CDR2 FQGNSA. V lost 5 bases to trimming and J lost 4 bases, with 7 bases between them. CDR3 length: 12 residues. The CDR3 loop is CASSASSDTQYF. CDR3 in DNA: TGTGCCAGCAGCGCTAGCTCAGATACGCAGTATTTT.

This clone was seen a handful of times. DNA of the CDR3: TGTGCCTGCACAGGGGGCGGCGGTCGGGAGACCCAGTACTTC. Its translation: CACTGGGGRETQYF. The rearrangement joins TRBV30 to TRBJ2-5; the match to TRBD1 covers 9 bases. Germline V gene lookup returns CDR1 GTSNPN and CDR2 SVGIG (reference sequence). The junction had 10 bases not matched to a gene; V was cut back by 6 bases and J by 5 bases. CDR3 length equals 14 residues.

The rearrangement joins TRBV5-1 to TRBJ2-7; D may be TRBD1 (6 bases). With 3 bases removed from V and 6 bases from J, the gap between germline ends came to 13 bases. Per the germline V gene, CDR1 is SGHRS and CDR2 is YFSETQ. CDR3 length: 13 residues. This chain's CDR3 is CASSSTGSGEQYF. Written as DNA, the CDR3 is TGCGCCAGCAGCTCTACAGGGTCGGGCGAGCAGTACTTC.